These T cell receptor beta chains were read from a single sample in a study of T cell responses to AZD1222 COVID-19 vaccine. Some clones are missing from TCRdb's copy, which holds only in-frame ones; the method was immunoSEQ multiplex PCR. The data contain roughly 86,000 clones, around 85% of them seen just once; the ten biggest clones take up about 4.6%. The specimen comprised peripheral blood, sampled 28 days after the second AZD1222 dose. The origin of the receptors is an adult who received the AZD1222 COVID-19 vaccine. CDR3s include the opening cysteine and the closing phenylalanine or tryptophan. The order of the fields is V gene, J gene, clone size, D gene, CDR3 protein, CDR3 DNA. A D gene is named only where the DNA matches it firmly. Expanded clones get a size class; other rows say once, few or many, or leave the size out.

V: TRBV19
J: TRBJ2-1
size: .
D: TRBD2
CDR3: CASSMLPGAGGVNEQFF
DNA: TGTGCCAGTAGTATGCTCCCGGGCGCGGGAGGAGTCAATGAGCAGTTCTTC

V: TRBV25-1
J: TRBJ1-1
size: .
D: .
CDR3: CASSAGGRVTEAFF
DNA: TGTGCCAGCAGTGCCGGGGGGAGGGTCACTGAAGCTTTCTTT

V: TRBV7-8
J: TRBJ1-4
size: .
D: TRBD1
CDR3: CASSLQGAPGNEKLFF
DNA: TGTGCCAGCAGCTTACAGGGGGCACCGGGTAATGAAAAACTGTTTTTT

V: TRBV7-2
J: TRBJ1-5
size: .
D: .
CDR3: CASSPNSNQPQHF
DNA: TGTGCCAGCAGTCCAAATAGCAATCAGCCCCAGCATTTT

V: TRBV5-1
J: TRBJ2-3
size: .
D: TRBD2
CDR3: CASSIGTSGRGNTQYF
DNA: TGCGCCAGCAGCATCGGGACTAGCGGGAGAGGGAATACGCAGTATTTT

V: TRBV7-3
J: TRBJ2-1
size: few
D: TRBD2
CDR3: CASSLMAGGSHNEQFF
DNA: TGTGCCAGCAGCTTAATGGCGGGGGGAAGCCACAATGAGCAGTTCTTC

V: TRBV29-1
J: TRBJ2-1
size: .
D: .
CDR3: CSVVGGAVDEQFF
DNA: TGCAGCGTTGTCGGGGGCGCGGTTGATGAGCAGTTCTTC

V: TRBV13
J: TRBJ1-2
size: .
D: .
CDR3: CASSRRDIYGYTF
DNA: TGTGCCAGCAGCCGCCGGGACATCTATGGCTACACCTTC

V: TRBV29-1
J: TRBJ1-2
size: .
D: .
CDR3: CSVDRVNYGYTF
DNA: TGCAGCGTTGACCGGGTAAACTATGGCTACACCTTC

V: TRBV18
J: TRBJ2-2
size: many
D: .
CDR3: CASSPDPGELFF
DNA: TGTGCCAGCTCACCAGACCCCGGGGAGCTGTTTTTT

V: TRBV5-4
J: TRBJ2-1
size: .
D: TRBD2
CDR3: CASSPTSGKRNEQFF
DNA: TGTGCCAGCAGCCCGACTAGCGGGAAAAGAAATGAGCAGTTCTTC

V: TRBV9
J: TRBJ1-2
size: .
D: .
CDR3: CASSPYLTGSYGYTF
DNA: TGTGCCAGCAGCCCTTACCTCACAGGGTCCTATGGCTACACCTTC

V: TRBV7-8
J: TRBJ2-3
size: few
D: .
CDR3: CASEPRTDTQYF
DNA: TGTGCCTCGGAGCCCCGCACAGATACGCAGTATTTT

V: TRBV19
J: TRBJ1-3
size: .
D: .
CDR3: CASSMADSRSGNTIYF
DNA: TGTGCCAGTAGTATGGCGGACAGTCGCTCTGGAAACACCATATATTTT

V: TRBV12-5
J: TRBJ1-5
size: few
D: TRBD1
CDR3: CASGPTGGWQPQHF
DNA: TGTGCTAGTGGCCCCACAGGGGGCTGGCAGCCCCAGCATTTT

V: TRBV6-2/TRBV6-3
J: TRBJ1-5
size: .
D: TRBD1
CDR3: CASSYLSGTGVIQPQHF
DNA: TGTGCCAGCAGTTATCTGTCTGGGACAGGGGTGATTCAGCCCCAGCATTTT

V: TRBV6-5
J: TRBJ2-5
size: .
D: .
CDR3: CASSYGVGKLKTQYF
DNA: TGTGCCAGCAGTTACGGGGTAGGGAAGTTGAAGACCCAGTACTTC

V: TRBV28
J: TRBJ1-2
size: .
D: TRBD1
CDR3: CASSSTGESYGYTF
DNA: TGTGCCAGCAGCTCCACAGGGGAGTCCTATGGCTACACCTTC

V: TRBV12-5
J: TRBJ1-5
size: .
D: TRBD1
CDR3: CASGSRGRDQPQHF
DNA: TGTGCTAGTGGTTCCAGGGGGCGCGATCAGCCCCAGCATTTT

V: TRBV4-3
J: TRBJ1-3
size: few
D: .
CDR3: CASSQEVAGSSSGNTIYF
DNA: TGCGCCAGCAGCCAAGAAGTCGCAGGGAGCAGCTCTGGAAACACCATATATTTT

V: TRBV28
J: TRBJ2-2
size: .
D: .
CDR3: CASRTLQGNTGELFF
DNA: TGTGCCAGCAGGACATTACAGGGGAACACCGGGGAGCTGTTTTTT